This T cell receptor beta chain was captured in a study of T cells in women clearing cervical HPV infection. The study's findings and limits: Unknown T-cell numbers per sample may underlie the richness differences.

HPV was found by MY09/MY11 PCR and dot-blot genotyping. Trimming pared 3 bases from V and 4 bases from J, leaving 13 bases between. Per the germline V gene, CDR1 is SNHLY and CDR2 is FYNNEI. The CDR3 loop spans 15 amino acids. Using immunoSEQ multiplex PCR, the repertoire was profiled, and TCRdb retains in-frame clones only, with some absent. Recorded for this sample: roughly 22,000 clones. Of note for this clone: The target antigen is unknown. The CDR3 is cut off 3 residues early in the read; its end comes from the germline J gene.

The chain combines TRBV2 with TRBJ2-1; maybe TRBD2 (6 bases). This receptor was taken from a woman aged 18-69 years with a cervical HPV16 infection that either progressed to CIN3+ or cleared (not recorded which). The sample comprised blood buffy coat. The CDR3 DNA, read in part, is TGTGCCAGCAGTGATTGGGTAGCGGAATACAATGAG. It yields the protein CASSDWVAEYNE. The whole CDR3 protein reads CASSDWVAEYNEQFF.